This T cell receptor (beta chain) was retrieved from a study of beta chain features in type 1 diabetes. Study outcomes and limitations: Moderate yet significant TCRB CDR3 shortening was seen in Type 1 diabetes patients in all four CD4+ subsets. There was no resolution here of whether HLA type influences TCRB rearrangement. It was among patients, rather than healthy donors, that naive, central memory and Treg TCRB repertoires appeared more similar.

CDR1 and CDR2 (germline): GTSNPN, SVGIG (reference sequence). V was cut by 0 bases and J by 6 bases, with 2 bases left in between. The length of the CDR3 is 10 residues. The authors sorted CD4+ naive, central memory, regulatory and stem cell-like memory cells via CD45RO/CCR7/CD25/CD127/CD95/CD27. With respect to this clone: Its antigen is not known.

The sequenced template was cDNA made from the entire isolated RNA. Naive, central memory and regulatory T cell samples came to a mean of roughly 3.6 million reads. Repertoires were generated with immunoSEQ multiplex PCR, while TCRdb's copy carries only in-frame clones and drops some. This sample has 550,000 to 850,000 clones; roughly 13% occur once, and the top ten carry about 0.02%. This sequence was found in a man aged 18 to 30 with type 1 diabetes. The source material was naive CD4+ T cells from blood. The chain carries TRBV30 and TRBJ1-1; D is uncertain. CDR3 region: CAWSVPEAFF. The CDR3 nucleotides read TGTGCCTGGAGTGTACCTGAAGCTTTCTTT.